The rows below give T cell receptor beta chains drawn from one sample of a study of low-dose radiotherapy and immunotherapy resistance in tumors. MiXCR, applied by TCRdb to the reads, yields one record per CDR3 protein. The sample holds more than 90,000 distinct CDR3 sequences, less than 25% seen once. Specimen: PBMCs, collected after low-dose radiotherapy plus immunotherapy. Every receptor here comes from a male donor with prostate cancer. Each CDR3 is given with its conserved first and last residue. Each record gives: V gene, clone size, J gene, D gene, CDR3 protein, CDR3 DNA. D genes are given only for firm matches. Size is omitted from some rows. Given values are once, few, many or a class for expanded clones.

V: TRBV11-2
size: many
J: TRBJ2-1
D: TRBD2
CDR3: CASSQGTSGYNEQFF
DNA: TGTGCCAGCAGCCAGGGGACTAGCGGATACAATGAGCAGTTCTTC

V: TRBV27
size: many
J: TRBJ2-3
D: NA
CDR3: CASSPRQPADTQYF
DNA: TGTGCCAGCAGTCCCCGACAGCCCGCAGATACGCAGTATTTT

V: TRBV5-1
size: many
J: TRBJ2-1
D: NA
CDR3: CASSLEAGLSEQFF
DNA: TGCGCCAGCAGCTTGGAAGCAGGCTTGAGTGAGCAGTTCTTC

V: TRBV12-3/TRBV12-4
size: NA
J: TRBJ2-2
D: NA
CDR3: CASSSRNGGELFF
DNA: TGTGCCAGCAGCTCTCGAAACGGCGGGGAGCTGTTTTTT

V: TRBV12-3/TRBV12-4
size: NA
J: TRBJ2-7
D: NA
CDR3: CASKLAQGSEQYF
DNA: TGTGCCAGCAAACTAGCACAGGGGTCCGAGCAGTACTTC

V: TRBV7-2
size: many
J: TRBJ1-3
D: NA
CDR3: CASSPKVGGPNSGNTIYF
DNA: TGTGCCAGCAGCCCAAAGGTTGGGGGGCCAAACTCTGGAAACACCATATATTTT

V: TRBV9
size: many
J: TRBJ2-3
D: NA
CDR3: CASGTVTPSTDTQYF
DNA: TGTGCCAGCGGCACAGTGACTCCTAGCACAGATACGCAGTATTTT

V: TRBV12-3/TRBV12-4
size: many
J: TRBJ1-5
D: NA
CDR3: CASSPPGGGNQPQHF
DNA: TGTGCCAGCAGTCCCCCCGGGGGCGGCAATCAGCCCCAGCATTTT

V: TRBV28
size: many
J: TRBJ1-2
D: NA
CDR3: CASSLGSTVGVGYTF
DNA: TGTGCCAGCAGTTTAGGATCGACAGTAGGAGTTGGCTACACCTTC

V: TRBV7-2
size: NA
J: TRBJ2-5
D: NA
CDR3: CASSARTGRVQETQYF
DNA: TGTGCCAGCAGCGCGCGGACTGGGAGAGTCCAAGAGACCCAGTACTTC

V: TRBV7-6
size: many
J: TRBJ2-7
D: NA
CDR3: CASSLRSAGSYEQYF
DNA: TGTGCCAGCAGCTTAAGGTCGGCCGGCTCCTACGAGCAGTACTTC

V: TRBV6-2/TRBV6-3
size: few
J: TRBJ2-7
D: NA
CDR3: CASSVGISYEQYF
DNA: TGTGCCAGCAGTGTGGGCATAAGCTACGAGCAGTACTTC

V: TRBV5-1
size: many
J: TRBJ1-4
D: NA
CDR3: CASSSTGGEKLFF
DNA: TGCGCCAGCAGCTCCACTGGTGGGGAAAAACTGTTTTTT

V: TRBV28
size: few
J: TRBJ2-7
D: NA
CDR3: CASSLLRSEQYF
DNA: TGTGCCAGCAGTTTATTACGGAGCGAGCAGTACTTC

V: TRBV5-1
size: many
J: TRBJ2-7
D: NA
CDR3: CASSGGVDVGQEQYF
DNA: TGCGCCAGCTCCGGAGGGGTCGATGTGGGGCAGGAGCAGTACTTC

V: TRBV7-2
size: many
J: TRBJ2-4
D: NA
CDR3: CASSGTPRDIQYF
DNA: TGTGCCAGCTCCGGGACCCCACGGGACATTCAGTACTTC

V: TRBV21-1
size: many
J: TRBJ2-5
D: NA
CDR3: CASSVGNGEETQYF
DNA: TGTGCCAGCAGCGTAGGTAACGGGGAAGAGACCCAGTACTTC

V: TRBV20-1
size: many
J: TRBJ2-5
D: NA
CDR3: CSGDFSGGETQYF
DNA: TGCAGTGGTGATTTTAGTGGGGGGGAGACCCAGTACTTC

V: TRBV21-1
size: many
J: TRBJ2-7
D: NA
CDR3: CASSKGPGTESAYEQYF
DNA: TGTGCCAGCAGCAAAGGTCCCGGGACAGAGTCGGCCTACGAGCAGTACTTC

V: TRBV20-1
size: many
J: TRBJ1-5
D: TRBD1
CDR3: CSAPPTGTGQPQHF
DNA: TGCAGTGCTCCCCCGACAGGGACCGGGCAGCCCCAGCATTTT

V: TRBV29-1
size: many
J: TRBJ2-2
D: NA
CDR3: CSGRHTGELFF
DNA: TGCAGCGGGCGACACACCGGGGAGCTGTTTTTT

V: TRBV5-1
size: many
J: TRBJ2-1
D: NA
CDR3: CASSSFRRIGGPNEQFF
DNA: TGCGCCAGCAGCTCATTCAGGAGAATCGGGGGGCCCAATGAGCAGTTCTTC

V: TRBV18
size: many
J: TRBJ1-1
D: NA
CDR3: CASSPGQNTEAFF
DNA: TGTGCCAGCTCACCGGGGCAGAACACTGAAGCTTTCTTT

V: TRBV7-2
size: many
J: TRBJ2-3
D: NA
CDR3: CASSFANTDTQYF
DNA: TGTGCCAGCAGCTTCGCTAACACAGATACGCAGTATTTT

V: TRBV9
size: many
J: TRBJ2-5
D: NA
CDR3: CASSVGWGSEETQYF
DNA: TGTGCCAGCAGCGTCGGTTGGGGGTCGGAAGAGACCCAGTACTTC

V: TRBV7-8
size: NA
J: TRBJ2-3
D: NA
CDR3: CASSLTYGGTDTQYF
DNA: TGTGCCAGCAGCTTAACCTATGGGGGCACAGATACGCAGTATTTT

V: TRBV6-2/TRBV6-3
size: many
J: TRBJ2-1
D: NA
CDR3: CASRRQESSYNEQFF
DNA: TGTGCCAGCCGTCGACAGGAGAGCTCCTACAATGAGCAGTTCTTC

V: TRBV11-2
size: NA
J: TRBJ1-5
D: TRBD1
CDR3: CASSLVTGTGDNQPQHF
DNA: TGTGCCAGCAGCTTAGTTACTGGGACAGGAGACAATCAGCCCCAGCATTTT

V: TRBV7-9
size: many
J: TRBJ2-7
D: NA
CDR3: CASTLGDDFSF
DNA: TGTGCCAGCACCCTCGGGGACGACTTCAGCTTC

V: TRBV21-1
size: many
J: TRBJ1-5
D: NA
CDR3: CASSLRGQPQHF
DNA: TGTGCCAGCAGCCTACGCGGTCAGCCCCAGCATTTT

V: TRBV5-5
size: medium-sized
J: TRBJ1-5
D: NA
CDR3: CASSLAQGGQPQHF
DNA: TGTGCCAGCAGCTTGGCACAGGGTGGTCAGCCCCAGCATTTT

V: TRBV3-1
size: NA
J: TRBJ1-1
D: NA
CDR3: CASSLEDTNTEAFF
DNA: TGTGCCAGCAGCCTTGAAGACACGAACACTGAAGCTTTCTTT

V: TRBV5-1
size: many
J: TRBJ2-3
D: TRBD2
CDR3: CASRAGLAGNTDTQYF
DNA: TGCGCCAGCAGGGCCGGCCTAGCGGGTAACACAGATACGCAGTATTTT

V: TRBV7-9
size: many
J: TRBJ1-6
D: NA
CDR3: CASSQVAGTNSPLHF
DNA: TGTGCCAGCAGCCAGGTCGCGGGGACAAATTCACCCCTCCACTTT

V: TRBV21-1
size: NA
J: TRBJ1-6
D: NA
CDR3: CASPPGTGGKNSPLHF
DNA: TGTGCCAGCCCTCCCGGGACAGGGGGCAAGAATTCACCCCTCCACTTT

V: TRBV5-1
size: many
J: TRBJ2-7
D: TRBD2
CDR3: CASSLEGRRGEYEQYF
DNA: TGCGCCAGCAGCTTGGAGGGGAGGCGGGGGGAATACGAGCAGTACTTC

V: TRBV27
size: NA
J: TRBJ1-1
D: NA
CDR3: CAVVTGTEAFF
DNA: TGTGCAGTCGTGACAGGAACTGAAGCTTTCTTT

V: TRBV5-1
size: many
J: TRBJ1-2
D: TRBD1
CDR3: CASSSGQAPRYGYTF
DNA: TGCGCCAGCAGCTCCGGACAGGCCCCGAGATATGGCTACACCTTC

V: TRBV5-1
size: many
J: TRBJ2-7
D: NA
CDR3: CASREGAGDDEQYF
DNA: TGCGCCAGCAGGGAAGGGGCCGGTGACGACGAGCAGTACTTC

V: TRBV3-1
size: many
J: TRBJ2-7
D: TRBD2
CDR3: CASRNKGTRYEQYF
DNA: TGTGCCAGCAGAAACAAAGGGACTAGATACGAGCAGTACTTC